This T cell receptor beta chain came from a study of cytomegalovirus exposure and HLA in healthy donors. Germline V gene lookup returns CDR1 MNHEY and CDR2 SMNVEV (reference sequence). Losses at the gene ends were 7 bases for V and 2 bases for J; bases not matched to a gene: 3. The CDR3 is 15 amino acids. This PCR relied on a set of 60 Vbeta primers and 13 Jbeta primers. TCRdb's table, derived via immunoSEQ multiplex PCR, lists solely in-frame clones and lacks some. The table includes under 130,000 clones, around 80% detected once. The V gene is TRBV27, the J gene TRBJ2-3; 13 bases agree with TRBD2. The sequence came from a woman aged 18-29 years in good health and CMV-seropositive. Input material: PBMCs. The CDR3 protein is CASTGTSGNTDTQYF. The CDR3 DNA is TGTGCCAGCACTGGGACTAGCGGGAACACAGATACGCAGTATTTT.